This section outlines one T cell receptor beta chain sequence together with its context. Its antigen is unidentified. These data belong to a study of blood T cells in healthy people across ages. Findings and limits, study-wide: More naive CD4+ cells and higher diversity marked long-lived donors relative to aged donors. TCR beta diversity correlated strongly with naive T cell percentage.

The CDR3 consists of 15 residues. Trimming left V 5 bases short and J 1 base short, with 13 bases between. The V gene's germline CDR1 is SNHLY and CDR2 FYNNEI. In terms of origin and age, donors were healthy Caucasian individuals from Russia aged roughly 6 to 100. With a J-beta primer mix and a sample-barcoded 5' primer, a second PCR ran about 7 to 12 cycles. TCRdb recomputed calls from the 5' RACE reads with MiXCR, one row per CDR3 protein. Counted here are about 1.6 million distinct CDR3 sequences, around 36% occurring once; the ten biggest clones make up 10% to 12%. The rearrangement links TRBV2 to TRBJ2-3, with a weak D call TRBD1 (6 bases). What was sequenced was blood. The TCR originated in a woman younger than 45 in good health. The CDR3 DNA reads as TGTGCCAGCAGTAGACCCGAGGGGGGCACAGATACGCAGTATTTT. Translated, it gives CASSRPEGGTDTQYF.